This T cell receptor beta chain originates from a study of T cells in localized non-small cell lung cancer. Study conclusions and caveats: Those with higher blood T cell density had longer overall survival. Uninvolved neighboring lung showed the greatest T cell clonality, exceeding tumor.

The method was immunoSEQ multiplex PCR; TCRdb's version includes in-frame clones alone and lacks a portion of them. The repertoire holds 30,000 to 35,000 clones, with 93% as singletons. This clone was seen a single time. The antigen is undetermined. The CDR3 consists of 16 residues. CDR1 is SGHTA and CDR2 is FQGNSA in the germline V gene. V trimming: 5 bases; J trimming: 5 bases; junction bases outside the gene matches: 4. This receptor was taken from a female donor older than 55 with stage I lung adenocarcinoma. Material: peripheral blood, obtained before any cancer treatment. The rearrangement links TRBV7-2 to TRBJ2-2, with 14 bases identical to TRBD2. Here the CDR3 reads CASSTRLAGGTGELFF. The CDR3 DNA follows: TGTGCCAGCAGCACCCGACTAGCGGGAGGGACCGGGGAGCTGTTTTTT. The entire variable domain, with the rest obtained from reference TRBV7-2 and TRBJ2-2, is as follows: GAGVSQSPSNKVTEKGKDVELRCDPISGHTALYWYRQSLGQGLEFLIYFQGNSAPDKSGLPSDRFSAERTGGSVSTLTIQRTQQEDSAVYLCASSTRLAGGTGELFFGEGSRLTVL.